One and the same sample provided the 10 T cell receptor beta chains below, sequenced in a study of regulatory T cells in long-lasting Graves disease (dated by TCRdb to the early 2020s). Receptor amplification or capture employed multiplex PCR. TCRdb names Illumina HiSeq 4000 as the instrument used. TCR beta libraries were built with iRepertoire HTBI primers and Arm-PCR amplification of CDR3 regions. TCRdb applied fastp at Q25 and MiXCR to the public reads, then kept only in-frame beta chains. When rows share a CDR3 protein, they turn into one entry using the most common DNA and genes. A total of more than 300,000 distinct CDR3 sequences appear in this sample, 15% to 20% of them only once. The leading ten clones occupy 20% to 25% of the sample. According to the study, the label for this sample's time point signals: newly diagnosed GD, antithyroid drugs for less than 3 months. For both TCR sequencing and RNA sequencing, RNA was extracted from PBMCs using TRIzol.

The sample was also linked to a second study, of T cells in Graves' hyperthyroidism and ophthalmopathy.

Sample: peripheral blood mononuclear cells (PBMCs), taken at new diagnosis, from a patient treated with antithyroid drugs. These receptors all come from a woman aged 18 to 35 with Graves disease. Donor details come from another sample of the same person, matched by shared clones.

In this sample, this clonotype turned up a few times. The chain carries TRBV27 and TRBJ2-1; the match to TRBD1 covers 10 bases. With 5 bases clipped from V and 4 bases from J, the junction kept 5 bases outside the gene matches. Germline V lookup: CDR1 MNHEY, CDR2 SMNVEV (reference sequence). CDR3 length equals 15 residues. The CDR3 bases are TGTGCCAGCAGTAGAGGGACAGGGGATTACAATGAGCAGTTCTTC. Protein: CASSRGTGDYNEQFF.

The chain couples TRBV2 to TRBJ2-6; no clear D. V was pared by 3 bases and J by 4 bases, with 4 bases between. This CDR3 is 13 amino acids long. From germline, CDR1 is SNHLY and CDR2 FYNNEI. The CDR3 loop is CASSETGANVLTF. CDR3 bases: TGTGCCAGCAGTGAGACGGGGGCCAACGTCCTGACTTTC.

The chain has TRBV12-3 or TRBV12-4 and TRBJ2-5; 8 nucleotides match TRBD1. V trimming: 3 bases; J trimming: 3 bases; junction bases outside the gene matches: 3. CDR3 length: 14 residues. CDR3 sequence reads: CASSFNRGKETQYF. As DNA, the CDR3 is TGTGCCAGCAGTTTTAACAGGGGGAAAGAGACCCAGTACTTC.

The chain combines TRBV5-1 with TRBJ1-2; D gene uncertain. The CDR3 extends over 17 amino acids. The V gene lost 2 bases and the J gene lost 2 bases, with 19 bases spanning the gap. CDR1 and CDR2 (germline): SGHRS, YFSETQ. This CDR3 is CASSLSVQTDSNYGYTF. The CDR3 DNA reads as TGCGCCAGCAGCTTAAGTGTACAAACCGACTCCAACTATGGCTACACCTTC.

The V call is TRBV10-2, the J call TRBJ1-5; 7 positions match TRBD1. Germline CDR1 and CDR2: WSHSY and SAAADI. The V and J ends lost 6 bases and 5 bases, in that order; junction bases with no gene match: 4. This CDR3 is 13 amino acids long. The CDR3 bases are TGCGCCAGCAGAGGGGGCGCGGATCAGCCCCAGCATTTT. As protein: CASRGGADQPQHF.

The V gene is TRBV2, the J gene TRBJ1-5; D perhaps matches TRBD1 (5 bases). From germline, CDR1 is SNHLY and CDR2 FYNNEI. This CDR3 contains 12 residues. V was clipped by 4 bases and J by 11 bases, with 12 bases between them. In nucleotides, the CDR3 is TGTGCCAGCAGTGCCCAGGGTAAGACCCAGCATTTT. This translates into CASSAQGKTQHF. Combining the CDR3 with reference TRBV2 and TRBJ1-5 gives the whole variable domain EPEVTQTPSHQVTQMGQEVILRCVPISNHLYFYWYRQILGQKVEFLVSFYNNEISEKSEIFDDQFSVERPDGSNFTLKIRSTKLEDSAMYFCASSAQGKTQHFGDGTRLSIL.

Concerning this clonotype itself: The likely explanation is a read error, given a far larger clone one base away. Likely a read error: the CDR3 ends without its conserved phenylalanine or tryptophan. The chain uses TRBV27 and TRBJ1-1, with D hard to call. Between the trimmed V and J ends, which lost 6 bases and 3 bases, there was a span of 23 bases. The CDR3 covers 17 residues. Germline values: CDR1 MNHEY, CDR2 SMNVEV (reference sequence). The CDR3: CASSPPLNLGWHTEAFS. CDR3 DNA: TGTGCCAGCAGCCCCCCACTGAATTTGGGTTGGCACACTGAAGCTTTCTCT.

There are many counts of this clonotype. The rearrangement joins TRBV2 to TRBJ2-7; D possibly corresponds to TRBD2 (5 bases). Germline CDR1 SNHLY, CDR2 FYNNEI. Deletions cut 3 bases from V and 9 bases from J, with 21 bases between. The CDR3 extends over 15 amino acids. CDR3 nucleotides: TGTGCCAGCAGTGATTTACGATCGGACGTTGAGGGGCAGTACTTC. Protein product: CASSDLRSDVEGQYF.

This clonotype was counted ten times or more. The V call is TRBV9, the J call TRBJ2-7; 7 bases align to TRBD1. CDR1 and CDR2 (germline): SGDLS, YYNGEE. The J segment lost 0 bases and the V segment lost 3 bases, leaving 3 bases of the junction unmatched. The CDR3 has 14 amino acids. In DNA form, the CDR3 reads TGTGCCAGCAGCGCAAGACAGGGCTCCTACGAGCAGTACTTC. It yields the protein CASSARQGSYEQYF.

This clonotype has just a few counts. A much larger clone sits a single nucleotide away, making a read error possible. The chain recombines TRBV6-1 with TRBJ1-2; perhaps TRBD1 as D (5 bases). The CDR3 sequence is 13 residues long. Between the trimmed V and J ends, which lost 1 base and 3 bases, there was a span of 6 bases. CDR1 is MNHNS and CDR2 is SASEGT in the germline V gene. CDR3 sequence (DNA): TGTGCCAGCAGTGAAGAAGGGGACTATGGCTACACCTTC. Amino acid sequence: CASSEEGDYGYTF.